This entry lists 17 T cell receptor beta chains sequenced from one sample in a study of Tregs in tolerant kidney transplant recipients. The nonmyeloablative bone marrow transplants came from related graft donors, with transient mixed chimerism. The repertoire was sequenced with immunoSEQ multiplex PCR; TCRdb's copy has only in-frame clones and lacks some. Across some 29,000 clones, the top ten clones capture approximately 1.7% of the sample. The sample was CD4+ T cells from blood (PBMCs), taken 24 months after the transplant. The receptor source for this set is a human patient who received a combined kidney and bone marrow transplant. These T cells may partly come from the graft donor.

The sequenced CDR3 bases are TGCAGTGCTCCCCGCCCCCTGGGTGCGGTGGTTTCCGGGGAG. As protein: CSAPRPLGAVVSGE. From start to end, the CDR3 is CSAPRPLGAVVSGELFF. The rearrangement joins TRBV20-1 to TRBJ2-2; D gene unclear. Sequencing ends 3 residues short of the CDR3 end; the germline J gene provides the rest. The ends were cut back, 5 bases at V and 6 bases at J, with 25 bases in the middle. Per the germline V gene, CDR1 is DFQATT and CDR2 is SNEGSKA (reference sequence). This CDR3 spans 17 amino acids.

As for this clone: The read gets to within 3 residues of the CDR3 end, and the germline J gene fills in the rest. The rearrangement uses TRBV5-1 and TRBJ1-2; TRBD1 matches 11 bases. V was clipped by 2 bases and J by 7 bases; unmatched bases: 1. The CDR3 is made up of 13 amino acids. Germline V gene data show CDR1 as SGHRS and CDR2 as YFSETQ. CDR3: CASSLGTGGGYTF. The part of the CDR3 DNA that was read is TGCGCCAGCAGCTTAGGGACAGGGGGTGGC.

Notes on this clone: The sequenced fragment ends 3 residues before the CDR3 boundary, so the rest is inferred from the germline J gene. The V call is TRBV14, the J call TRBJ1-4; possible D gene TRBD1, 6 bases. The CDR3 has 13 residues. CDR1 SGHDN and CDR2 FVKESK come from the germline V gene. V was cut by 4 bases and J by 6 bases, with 9 bases left in between. The chain's CDR3 is CASSRQGHEKLFF. CDR3 bases read: TGTGCCAGCAGCCGTCAGGGGCATGAAAAA.

This clone shows up as medium-sized by frequency. This CDR3 is CSVVGTGETEAFF. CDR3 DNA (partial): TGCAGCGTTGTAGGGACAGGGGAAACTGAA. The V and J genes are TRBV29-1 and TRBJ1-1; 10 bases are a match to TRBD1. The read falls 3 residues short of the CDR3 end, and the missing part is taken from the germline J gene. The CDR3 has 13 residues. Losses at the gene ends were 4 bases for V and 5 bases for J; bases not matched to a gene: 4. Looked up from germline, CDR1 is SQVTM and CDR2 is ANQGSEA. The full variable domain, completed using reference TRBV29-1 and TRBJ1-1, is SAVISQKPSRDICQRGTSLTIQCQVDSQVTMMFWYRQQPGQSLTLIATANQGSEATYESGFVIDKFPISRPNLTFSTLTVSNMSPEDSSIYLCSVVGTGETEAFFGQGTRLTVV.

Turning to this clone: The read comes to an end 3 residues before the CDR3 does, leaving the germline J gene to fill in the end. This sequence joins TRBV4-2 and TRBJ2-7, with 12 bases aligning to TRBD2. CDR1 is LGHNA, CDR2 YNFKEQ, per germline. The CDR3 length is 17 residues. V was clipped by 4 bases and J by 5 bases; unmatched bases: 12. CDR3 loop: CASSPRPGTSGSHEQYF. The CDR3 bases that were read are TGTGCCAGCAGCCCCCGCCCAGGGACTAGCGGGTCCCACGAG.

Notes on this clone: The CDR3 is cut off 3 residues early in the read; its end comes from the germline J gene. The genes are TRBV5-6 and TRBJ2-7; 11 bases fit TRBD2. Germline trimming cut 5 bases from V and 3 bases from J; bases unmatched to any gene: 4. Germline assignment: CDR1 SGHDT and CDR2 YYEEEE. The CDR3 totals 14 residues. Here the CDR3 reads CASSITSGSYEQYF. CDR3 DNA, as far as it was read: TGTGCCAGCAGTATAACTAGCGGGAGCTACGAG.

In regard to this clone: The read terminates 3 residues ahead of where the CDR3 ends, so the germline J gene completes it. This chain uses TRBV10-3 with TRBJ2-7; D unresolved. Trimming removed 3 bases at V and 2 bases at J, with 17 bases between. This CDR3 comprises 16 residues. The germline V gene encodes CDR1 ENHRY and CDR2 SYGVKD. This chain's CDR3 is CAISDFGQDKPYEQYF. The CDR3 bases that were read are TGTGCCATCAGTGATTTCGGTCAGGATAAACCCTACGAG.

About this clone itself: The observed sequence ends 3 residues before the CDR3 terminus, with the missing tail filled in from the germline J gene. V and J are TRBV10-3 and TRBJ2-5; D may be TRBD1 (6 bases). The CDR3 has 14 amino acids. With 4 bases removed from V and 1 base from J, the gap between germline ends came to 10 bases. Per germline, CDR1 ENHRY and CDR2 SYGVKD. Partial CDR3 DNA: TGTGCCATCAGTGGGGGGCAGGCCCAAGAGACC. It is translated as CAISGGQAQET. The whole CDR3 protein reads CAISGGQAQETQYF.

To note about this clone: The read ends 3 residues shy of where the CDR3 ends; the end is completed using the germline J gene. This rearrangement joins TRBV19 to TRBJ2-3; 9 bases map to TRBD2. V shed 10 bases and J 1 base; nucleotides not matched to a gene: 6. The CDR3 length is 14 residues. Germline values: CDR1 LNHDA, CDR2 SQIVND (reference sequence). The CDR3 is CATSRGRGTDTQYF. Incomplete CDR3 DNA: TGTGCCACCTCTCGCGGGAGGGGCACAGATACG.

Worth noting for this clone: The read finishes 3 residues shy of the CDR3 end, and the germline J gene is used to complete it. The chain employs TRBV18 and TRBJ2-5; 12 bases match TRBD2. J gave up 2 bases and V 2 bases, and 15 bases lay outside the gene matches. The CDR3 has 20 amino acids. Germline V lookup: CDR1 KGHSH, CDR2 LQKENI. The part of the CDR3 DNA that was read is TGTGCCAGCTCACCAGCGGGGCTCACCGGGACTAGCGGGCAGCAAGAGACC. This translates into CASSPAGLTGTSGQQET. The entire CDR3 sequence reads CASSPAGLTGTSGQQETQYF.

A word on this clone: Read coverage stops 3 residues before the CDR3 terminus; the germline J gene supplies the remainder. The chain joins TRBV7-6 to TRBJ1-1, with 7 bases lining up with TRBD1. Trimming at V came to 5 bases and at J to 4 bases, leaving 4 bases not matched to a gene. The CDR3 consists of 13 residues. CDR1 and CDR2 (germline): SGHVS, FNYEAQ. The chain's CDR3 is CASSPRQGTEAFF. CDR3 DNA, as far as it was read: TGTGCCAGCAGCCCAAGACAGGGCACTGAA. The entire variable domain, with the rest obtained from reference TRBV7-6 and TRBJ1-1, is as follows: GAGVSQSPRYKVTKRGQDVALRCDPISGHVSLYWYRQALGQGPEFLTYFNYEAQQDKSGLPNDRFSAERPEGSISTLTIQRTEQRDSAMYRCASSPRQGTEAFFGQGTRLTVV.

A remark on this clone: The read ends 3 residues early relative to the CDR3; the germline J gene fills the gap. The rearrangement joins TRBV20-1 to TRBJ2-7; 9 nucleotides align to TRBD1. The germline CDR1 and CDR2 sequences are DFQATT and SNEGSKA (reference sequence). The V and J ends lost 2 bases and 5 bases, in that order; junction bases with no gene match: 10. This CDR3 is 15 amino acids long. Incomplete CDR3 DNA: TGCAGTGCTAGAAACCCCGGACAGGGGTTAGACGAG. Residues: CSARNPGQGLDE. In full, the CDR3 reads CSARNPGQGLDEQYF.

Note on this clone: The CDR3 end falls 3 residues outside the read, so it is completed with the germline J gene. The chain joins TRBV10-3 to TRBJ2-6; 12 nucleotides align to TRBD1. This CDR3 comprises 16 residues. The germline CDR1 and CDR2 sequences are ENHRY and SYGVKD. V shed 7 bases, J shed 4 bases, and the junction held 5 bases outside the gene matches. CDR3 amino acids: CAIKGQGAWGANVLTF. The CDR3 DNA, read in part, is TGTGCCATCAAGGGACAGGGGGCGTGGGGGGCCAACGTC.

To note about this clone: The sequenced fragment ends 3 residues before the CDR3 boundary, so the rest is inferred from the germline J gene. The chain recombines TRBV30 with TRBJ1-2; D remains ambiguous. Looked up from germline, CDR1 is GTSNPN and CDR2 is SVGIG (reference sequence). Trimming stripped 0 bases from V and 2 bases from J, with 10 bases between. This CDR3 has 14 residues. The DNA read from the CDR3 is TGTGCCTGGAGTGTACAAGGGCCAAACTATGGC. Amino acids: CAWSVQGPNYG. From start to end, the CDR3 is CAWSVQGPNYGYTF.

As concerns this clone: Coverage ceases 3 residues before the CDR3 finishes, and the germline J gene fills in the end. The gene calls are TRBV7-6 and TRBJ1-6; unclear D gene. The CDR3 has 15 residues. The germline gives CDR1 SGHVS, CDR2 FNYEAQ. Trimming took 5 bases from V and 10 from J, leaving 18 bases between them. CDR3 in amino acids: CASSAGIGRRSPLHF. The sequenced CDR3 bases are TGTGCCAGCAGCGCGGGAATTGGCCGGAGATCACCC.

Partial CDR3 DNA: TGCAGTGCTAGAGGGGGGACAGAGAGCAATCAGCCC. This sequence encodes CSARGGTESNQP. The CDR3 reads in full as CSARGGTESNQPQHF. This rearrangement joins TRBV20-1 to TRBJ1-5, with 7 bases aligning to TRBD1. The CDR3 end lies 3 residues beyond the end of the read and is filled in from the germline J gene. Germline V gene lookup returns CDR1 DFQATT and CDR2 SNEGSKA (reference sequence). V was pared by 1 base and J by 1 base, with 4 bases of the junction left unmatched. The CDR3 contains 15 residues.

About this clone itself: The read falls 3 residues short of the CDR3 end, and the missing part is taken from the germline J gene. The chain carries TRBV29-1 and TRBJ2-7; D is possibly TRBD2 (5 bases). The length of the CDR3 is 13 residues. V lost 2 bases and J 6 bases, leaving 14 bases between the germline ends. Germline loops: CDR1 SQVTM, CDR2 ANQGSEA. CDR3 DNA, as far as it was read: TGCAGCGTTGAATCGGTGCTAGCAGGCGAG. Amino acids: CSVESVLAGE. The full CDR3 reads CSVESVLAGEQYF.